The entry below describes one T cell receptor beta chain. This specimen comes from a study of shared clonotypes between healthy human individuals. Profiled with immunoSEQ multiplex PCR; TCRdb holds only in-frame clones, not every one. The sample includes 95,000 to 120,000 clones, 55% to 80% of them seen just once. The CDR3 extends over 15 amino acids. V trimming: 5 bases; J trimming: 1 base; junction bases outside the gene matches: 4. Germline V CDR1 and CDR2: SEHNR, FQNEAQ (reference sequence). The sample consisted of memory CD8+ T cells sorted from blood. Specified subset: CD45RO+ cells pooled with CCR7-negative TemRA cells. V is TRBV7-9 and J is TRBJ2-2; 7 bases line up with TRBD2. This clonotype originated in a woman in her 30s in good health. The CDR3 here is CASSPGLKNTGELFF. The CDR3 DNA sequence: TGTGCCAGCAGCCCGGGACTAAAGAACACCGGGGAGCTGTTTTTT. Variable domain in full (rest from reference TRBV7-9 and TRBJ2-2): DTGVSQNPRHKITKRGQNVTFRCDPISEHNRLYWYRQTLGQGPEFLTYFQNEAQLEKSRLLSDRFSAERPKGSFSTLEIQRTEQGDSAMYLCASSPGLKNTGELFFGEGSRLTVL.